This T cell receptor (beta chain) came from a study of T cells after posttransplantation cyclophosphamide. General study points: TRB overlap between skin or GI tissue T cells and blood was limited.

Assay: immunoSEQ multiplex PCR; the TCRdb copy retains only in-frame clones and omits some. The sample consists of about 36,000 clones, approximately 78% of them appearing once. For this clone: As yet, its antigen is unknown.

Treatment was busulfan-fludarabine conditioning, a marrow graft, and cyclophosphamide on days +3 and +4. This CDR3 spans 14 amino acids. The trim removed 7 bases at V and 6 bases at J, leaving 6 bases unmatched. Germline lookup yields CDR1 SEHNR and CDR2 FQNEAQ (reference sequence). The chain combines TRBV7-9 with TRBJ2-1, with 10 bases aligning to TRBD1. The input for sequencing was CD4+ T cells sorted from blood, taken approximately 2,000 days after a stem cell transplant with posttransplant cyclophosphamide. The sequence was obtained from a female patient in her 40s who received an allogeneic stem cell transplant from a related donor, was CMV-positive, and had no GVHD. Some T cells may be supplied by the graft donor. This CDR3 reads CASKDRGRRNEQFF. CDR3 DNA sequence: TGTGCCAGCAAAGACAGGGGGCGCCGCAATGAGCAGTTCTTC.